What follows describes a single T cell receptor beta chain. The record originates from a study of blood T cell repertoires in COVID-19. Study information: Both acute and convalescent COVID-19 samples were obtained from the United States, Italy and Spain.

V lost 6 bases and J 7 bases, leaving 16 bases between the germline ends. Germline CDR1 and CDR2: SGDLS and YYNGEE. The CDR3 is 13 residues long. In the original workflow: Researchers report that nucleated cell counts were estimated from reference gene primer amplification. Sequencing used immunoSEQ multiplex PCR; TCRdb keeps in-frame clones, though not all of them. V and J calls and clone size are those listed in that table; D and trimming were worked out from the DNA. The table includes a few hundred thousand clones, roughly 85% detected once. This TCR was sampled from a man in his thirties or forties who had recovered from COVID-19. The specimen was PBMCs or T cells enriched from blood (not recorded which). The rearrangement joins TRBV9 to TRBJ1-2, with unresolved D. CDR3 sequence: CASKREGGPGYTF. The CDR3 DNA reads as TGTGCCAGCAAACGGGAAGGAGGCCCTGGCTACACCTTC.